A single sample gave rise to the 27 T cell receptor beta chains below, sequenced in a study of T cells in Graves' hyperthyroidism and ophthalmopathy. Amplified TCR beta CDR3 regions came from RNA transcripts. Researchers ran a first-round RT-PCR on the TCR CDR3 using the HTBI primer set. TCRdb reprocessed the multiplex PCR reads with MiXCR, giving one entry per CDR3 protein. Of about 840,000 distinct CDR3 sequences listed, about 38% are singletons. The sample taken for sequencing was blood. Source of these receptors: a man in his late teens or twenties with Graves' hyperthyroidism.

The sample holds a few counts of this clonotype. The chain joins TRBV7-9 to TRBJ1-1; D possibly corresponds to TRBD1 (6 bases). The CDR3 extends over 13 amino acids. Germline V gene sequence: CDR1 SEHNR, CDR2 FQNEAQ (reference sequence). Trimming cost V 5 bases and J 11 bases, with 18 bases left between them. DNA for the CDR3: TGTGCCAGCAGCGAAGGGGGGGCAGAACGGGCTTTCTTT. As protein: CASSEGGAERAFF.

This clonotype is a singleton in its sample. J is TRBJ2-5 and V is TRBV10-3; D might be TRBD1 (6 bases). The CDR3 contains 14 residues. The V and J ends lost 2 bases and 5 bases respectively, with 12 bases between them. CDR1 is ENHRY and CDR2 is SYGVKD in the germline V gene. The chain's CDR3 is CAISEAGRGETQYF. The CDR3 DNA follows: TGTGCCATCAGTGAGGCCGGCAGGGGTGAGACCCAGTACTTC.

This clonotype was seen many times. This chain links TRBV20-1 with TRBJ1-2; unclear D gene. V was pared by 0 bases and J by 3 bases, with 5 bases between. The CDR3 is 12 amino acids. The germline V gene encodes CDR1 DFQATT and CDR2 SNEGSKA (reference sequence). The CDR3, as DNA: TGCAGTGCTAGAGACAGCGACTATGGCTACACCTTC. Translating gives CSARDSDYGYTF.

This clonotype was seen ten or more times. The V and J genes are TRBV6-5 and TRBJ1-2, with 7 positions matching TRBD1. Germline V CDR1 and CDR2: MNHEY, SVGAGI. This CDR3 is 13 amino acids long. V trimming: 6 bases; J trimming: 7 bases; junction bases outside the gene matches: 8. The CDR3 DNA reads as TGTGCCAGCAGCTTAGACAGGGCAGGTGGCTACACCTTC. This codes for CASSLDRAGGYTF.

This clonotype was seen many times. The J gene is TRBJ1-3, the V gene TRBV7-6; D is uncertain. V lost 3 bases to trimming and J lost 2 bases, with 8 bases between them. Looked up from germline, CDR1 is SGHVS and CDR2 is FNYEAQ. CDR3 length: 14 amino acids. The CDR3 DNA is TGTGCCAGCAGCTTCGGCAGTGCTGGAAACACCATATATTTT. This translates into CASSFGSAGNTIYF.

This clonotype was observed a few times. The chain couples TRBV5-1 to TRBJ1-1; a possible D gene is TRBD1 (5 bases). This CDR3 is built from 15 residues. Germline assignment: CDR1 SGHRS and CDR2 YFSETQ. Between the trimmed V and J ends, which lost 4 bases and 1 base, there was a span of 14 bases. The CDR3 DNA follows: TGCGCCAGCAGCCTTGGGGGTACAGAGAACACTGAAGCTTTCTTT. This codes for CASSLGGTENTEAFF.

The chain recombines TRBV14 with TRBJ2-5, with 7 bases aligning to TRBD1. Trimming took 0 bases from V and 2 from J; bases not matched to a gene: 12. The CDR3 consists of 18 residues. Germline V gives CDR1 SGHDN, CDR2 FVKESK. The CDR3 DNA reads TGTGCCAGCAGCCAAGATAGAAGGGGGCCCCTTTATCAAGAGACCCAGTACTTC. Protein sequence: CASSQDRRGPLYQETQYF. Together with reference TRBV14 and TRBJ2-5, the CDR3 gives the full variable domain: EAGVTQFPSHSVIEKGQTVTLRCDPISGHDNLYWYRRVMGKEIKFLLHFVKESKQDESGMPNNRFLAERTGGTYSTLKVQPAELEDSGVYFCASSQDRRGPLYQETQYFGPGTRLLVL.

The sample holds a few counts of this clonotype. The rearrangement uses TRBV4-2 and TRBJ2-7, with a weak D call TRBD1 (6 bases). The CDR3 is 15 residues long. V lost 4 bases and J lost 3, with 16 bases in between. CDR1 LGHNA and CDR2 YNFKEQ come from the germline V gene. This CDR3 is CASSPKLGAYYEQYF. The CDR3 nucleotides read TGTGCCAGCAGCCCCAAGTTGGGGGCCTACTACGAGCAGTACTTC.

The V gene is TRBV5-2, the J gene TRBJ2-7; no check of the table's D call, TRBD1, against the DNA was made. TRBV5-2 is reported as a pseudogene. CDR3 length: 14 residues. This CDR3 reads CASNNRAGSREQYF. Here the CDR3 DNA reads TGTGCCAGCAACAACAGGGCGGGAAGCCGGGAGCAGTACTTC.

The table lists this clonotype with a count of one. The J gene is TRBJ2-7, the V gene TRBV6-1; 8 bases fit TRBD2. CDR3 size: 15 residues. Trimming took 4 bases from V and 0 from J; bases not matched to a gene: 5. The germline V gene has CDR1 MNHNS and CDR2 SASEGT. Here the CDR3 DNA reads TGTGCCAGCAGTGTTATGAGCGGGAGCTCCTACGAGCAGTACTTC. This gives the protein CASSVMSGSSYEQYF.

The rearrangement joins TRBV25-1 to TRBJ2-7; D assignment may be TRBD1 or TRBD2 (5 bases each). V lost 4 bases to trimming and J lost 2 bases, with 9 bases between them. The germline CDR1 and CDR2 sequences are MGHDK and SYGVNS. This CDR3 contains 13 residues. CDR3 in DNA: TGTGCCAGCAGTGGATCGGGACCCTACGAGCAGTACTTC. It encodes CASSGSGPYEQYF.

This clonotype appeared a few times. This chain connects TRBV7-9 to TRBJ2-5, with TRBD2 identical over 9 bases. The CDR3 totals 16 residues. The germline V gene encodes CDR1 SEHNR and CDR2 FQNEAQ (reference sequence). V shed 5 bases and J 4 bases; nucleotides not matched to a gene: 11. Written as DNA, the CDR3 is TGTGCCAGCAGCCAGAATGCGGGAGGGCCGGGAGAGACCCAGTACTTC. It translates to CASSQNAGGPGETQYF.

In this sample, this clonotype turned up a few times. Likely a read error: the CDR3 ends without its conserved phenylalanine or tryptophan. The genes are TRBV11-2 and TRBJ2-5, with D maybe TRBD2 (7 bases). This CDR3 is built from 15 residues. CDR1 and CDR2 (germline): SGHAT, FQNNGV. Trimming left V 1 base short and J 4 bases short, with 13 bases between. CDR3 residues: CASSLGGGPGETQYL. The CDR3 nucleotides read TGTGCCAGCAGCTTAGGCGGGGGCCCGGGAGAGACCCAGTACCTC.

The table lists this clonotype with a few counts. Here the CDR3 DNA reads TGTGCCAGCAGTTTATTACGTGGGCACGAGCAGTACTTC. This gives the protein CASSLLRGHEQYF. The V gene is TRBV12-3 or TRBV12-4, the J gene TRBJ2-7; no clear D gene. The CDR3 runs 13 residues. Trimming cost V 2 bases and J 5 bases, with 10 bases left between them.

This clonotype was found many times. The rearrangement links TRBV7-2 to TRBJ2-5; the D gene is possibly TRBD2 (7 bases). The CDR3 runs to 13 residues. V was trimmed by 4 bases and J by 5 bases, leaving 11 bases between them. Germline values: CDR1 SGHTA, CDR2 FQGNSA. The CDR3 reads CASSSKGGETQYF. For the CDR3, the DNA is TGTGCCAGCAGCTCAAAGGGGGGGGAGACCCAGTACTTC.

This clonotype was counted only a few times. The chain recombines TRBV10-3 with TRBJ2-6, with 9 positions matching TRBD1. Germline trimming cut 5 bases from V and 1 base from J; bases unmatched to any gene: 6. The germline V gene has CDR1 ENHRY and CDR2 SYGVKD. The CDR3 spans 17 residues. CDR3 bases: TGTGCCATCAGTCCTACCGGGACAGGGTCTGGGGCCAACGTCCTGACTTTC. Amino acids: CAISPTGTGSGANVLTF.

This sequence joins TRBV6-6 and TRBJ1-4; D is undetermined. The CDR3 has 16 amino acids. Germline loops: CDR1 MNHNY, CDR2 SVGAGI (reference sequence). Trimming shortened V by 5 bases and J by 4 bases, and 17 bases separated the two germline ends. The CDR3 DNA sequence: TGTGCCAGCAGTGAAACTTCTTCACCCTATAATGAAAAACTGTTTTTT. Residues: CASSETSSPYNEKLFF.

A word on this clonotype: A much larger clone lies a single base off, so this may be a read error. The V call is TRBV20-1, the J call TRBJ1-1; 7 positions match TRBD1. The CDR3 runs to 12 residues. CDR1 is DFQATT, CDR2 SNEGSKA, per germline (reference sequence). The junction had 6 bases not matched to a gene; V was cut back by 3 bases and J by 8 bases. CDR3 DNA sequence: TGCAGTGCTAGGAAGGGGGCGAACGAAGCTTTCTTT. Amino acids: CSARKGANEAFF.

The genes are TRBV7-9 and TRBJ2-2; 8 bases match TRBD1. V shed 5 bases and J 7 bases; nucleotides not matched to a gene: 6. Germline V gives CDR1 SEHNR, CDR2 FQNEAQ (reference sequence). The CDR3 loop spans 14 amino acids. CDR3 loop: CASSTRGRSGELFF. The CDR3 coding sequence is TGTGCCAGCAGCACCAGGGGGCGTAGCGGGGAGCTGTTTTTT.

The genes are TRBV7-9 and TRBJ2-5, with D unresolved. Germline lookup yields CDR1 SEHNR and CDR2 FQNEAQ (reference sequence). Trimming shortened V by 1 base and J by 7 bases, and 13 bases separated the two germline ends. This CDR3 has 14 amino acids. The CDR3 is CASSLGVTPGTQYF. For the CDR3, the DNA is TGTGCCAGCAGCTTAGGCGTCACCCCCGGGACCCAGTACTTC.

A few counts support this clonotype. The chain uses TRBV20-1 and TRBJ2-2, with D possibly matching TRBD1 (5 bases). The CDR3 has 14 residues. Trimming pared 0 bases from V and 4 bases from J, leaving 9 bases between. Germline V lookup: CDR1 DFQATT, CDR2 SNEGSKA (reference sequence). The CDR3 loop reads CSARDRQTTGELFF. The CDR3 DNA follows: TGCAGTGCTAGAGATAGACAGACCACCGGGGAGCTGTTTTTT.

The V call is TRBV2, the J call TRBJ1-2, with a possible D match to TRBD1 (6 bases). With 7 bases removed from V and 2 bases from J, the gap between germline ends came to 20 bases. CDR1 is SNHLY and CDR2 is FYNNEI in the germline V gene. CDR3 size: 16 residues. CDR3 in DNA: TGTGCCAGCACCATCCTGGGGGGGGCGAGAAACTATGGCTACACCTTC. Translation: CASTILGGARNYGYTF.

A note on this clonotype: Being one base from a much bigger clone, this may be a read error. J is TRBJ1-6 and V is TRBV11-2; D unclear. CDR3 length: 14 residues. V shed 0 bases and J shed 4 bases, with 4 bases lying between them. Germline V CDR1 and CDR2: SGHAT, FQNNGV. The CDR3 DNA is TGTGCCAGCAGCTTAGAGGTGTATAATTCACCCCTCCACTTT. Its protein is CASSLEVYNSPLHF.

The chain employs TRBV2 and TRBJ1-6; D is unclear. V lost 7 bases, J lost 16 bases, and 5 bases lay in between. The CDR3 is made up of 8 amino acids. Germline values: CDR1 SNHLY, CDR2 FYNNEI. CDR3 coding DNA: TGTGCCAGCATCGGACTCCACTTT. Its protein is CASIGLHF. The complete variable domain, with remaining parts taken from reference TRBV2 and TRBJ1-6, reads EPEVTQTPSHQVTQMGQEVILRCVPISNHLYFYWYRQILGQKVEFLVSFYNNEISEKSEIFDDQFSVERPDGSNFTLKIRSTKLEDSAMYFCASIGLHFGNGTRLTVT.

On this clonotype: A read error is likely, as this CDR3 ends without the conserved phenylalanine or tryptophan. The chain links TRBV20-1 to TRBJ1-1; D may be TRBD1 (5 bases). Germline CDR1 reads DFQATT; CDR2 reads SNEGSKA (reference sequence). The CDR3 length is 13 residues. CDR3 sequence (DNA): TGCAGCGTTGGAGGGAGGGGCTACACTGAAGCTTTCCTT. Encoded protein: CSVGGRGYTEAFL.

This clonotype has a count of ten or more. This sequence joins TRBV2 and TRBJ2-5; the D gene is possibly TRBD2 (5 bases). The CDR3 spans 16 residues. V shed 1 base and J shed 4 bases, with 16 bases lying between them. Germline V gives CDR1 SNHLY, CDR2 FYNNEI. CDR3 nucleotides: TGTGCCAGCAGTGAAGGGGTCAAGGTGGCGGGAGAGACCCAGTACTTC. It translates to CASSEGVKVAGETQYF.

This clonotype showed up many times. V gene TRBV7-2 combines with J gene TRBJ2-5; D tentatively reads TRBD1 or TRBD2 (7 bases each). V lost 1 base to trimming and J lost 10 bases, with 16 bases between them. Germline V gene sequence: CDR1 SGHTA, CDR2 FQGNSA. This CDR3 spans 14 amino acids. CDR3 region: CASSLEQGGSLQYF. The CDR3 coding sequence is TGTGCCAGCAGCTTAGAGCAGGGGGGGAGCCTCCAGTACTTC.